This TCR beta chain was found in a study of cytomegalovirus exposure and HLA in healthy donors. V lost 6 bases to trimming and J lost 6 bases, with 12 bases between them. The CDR3 covers 13 residues. Germline V gene data show CDR1 as MNHEY and CDR2 as SMNVEV (reference sequence). Findings of the study overall: Later analysis demonstrated an association between a missense DCLRE1C variant and TCR beta V- and J-gene trimming.

For this clone: The antigen remains undetermined.

Participants comprised healthy donors of bone marrow. With 60 Vbeta and 13 Jbeta primers, the PCR was carried out. Here immunoSEQ multiplex PCR was the method, and the copy in TCRdb shows in-frame clones only, minus some. Here the sample spans 150,000 to 200,000 clones, around 81% being singletons. The sequencing input was PBMCs. The sequence was collected from a woman aged 25 to 39 in good health and CMV-seronegative. This rearrangement joins TRBV27 to TRBJ1-3; no clear D gene. CDR3 bases: TGTGCCAGCAGGTTCGTAGGAGAAAACACCATATATTTT. The encoded protein is CASRFVGENTIYF.